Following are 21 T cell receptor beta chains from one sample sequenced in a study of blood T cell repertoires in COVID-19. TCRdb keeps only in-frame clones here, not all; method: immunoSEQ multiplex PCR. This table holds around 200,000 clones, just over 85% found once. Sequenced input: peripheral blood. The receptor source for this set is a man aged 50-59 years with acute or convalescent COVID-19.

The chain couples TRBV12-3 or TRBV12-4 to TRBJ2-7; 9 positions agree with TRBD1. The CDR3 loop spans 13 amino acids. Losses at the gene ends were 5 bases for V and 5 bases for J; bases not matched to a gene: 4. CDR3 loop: CASSKGQGNEQYF. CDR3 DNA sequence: TGTGCCAGCAGTAAAGGACAGGGGAACGAGCAGTACTTC.

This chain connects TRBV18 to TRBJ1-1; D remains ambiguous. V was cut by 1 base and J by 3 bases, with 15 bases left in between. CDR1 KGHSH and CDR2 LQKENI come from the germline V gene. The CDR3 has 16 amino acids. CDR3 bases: TGTGCCAGCTCACCACGGGAAGGGAGGAGTTACACTGAAGCTTTCTTT. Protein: CASSPREGRSYTEAFF.

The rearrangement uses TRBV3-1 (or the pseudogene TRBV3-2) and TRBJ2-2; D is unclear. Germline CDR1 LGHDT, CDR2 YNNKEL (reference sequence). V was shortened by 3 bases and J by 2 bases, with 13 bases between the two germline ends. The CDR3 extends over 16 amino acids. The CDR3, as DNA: TGTGCCAGCAGCCATATTACTCGGGTAAACACCGGGGAGCTGTTTTTT. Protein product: CASSHITRVNTGELFF.

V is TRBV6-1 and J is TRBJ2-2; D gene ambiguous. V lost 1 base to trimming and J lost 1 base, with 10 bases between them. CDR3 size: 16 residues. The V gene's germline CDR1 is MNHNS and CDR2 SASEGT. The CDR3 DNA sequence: TGTGCCAGCAGTGAAGGGTGGAGAGGGAACACCGGGGAGCTGTTTTTT. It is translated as CASSEGWRGNTGELFF.

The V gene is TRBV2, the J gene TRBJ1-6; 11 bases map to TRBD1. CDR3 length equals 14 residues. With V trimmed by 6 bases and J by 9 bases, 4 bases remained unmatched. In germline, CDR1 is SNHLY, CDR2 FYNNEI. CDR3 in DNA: TGTGCCAGCAGGGCCGGGACAGGGGGTTCACCCCTCCACTTT. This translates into CASRAGTGGSPLHF.

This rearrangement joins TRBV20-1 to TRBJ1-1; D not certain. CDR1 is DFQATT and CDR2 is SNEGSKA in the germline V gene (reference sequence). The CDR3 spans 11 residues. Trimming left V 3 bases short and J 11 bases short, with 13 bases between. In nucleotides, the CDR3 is TGCAGTGCTAGCGGGGTATCGGGCGCTTTCTTT. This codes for CSASGVSGAFF.

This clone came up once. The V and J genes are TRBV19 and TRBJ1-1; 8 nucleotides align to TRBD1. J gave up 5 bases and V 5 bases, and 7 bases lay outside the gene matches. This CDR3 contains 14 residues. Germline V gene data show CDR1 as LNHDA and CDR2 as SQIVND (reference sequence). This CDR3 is CASSAGQGWTEAFF. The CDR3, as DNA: TGTGCCAGTAGTGCTGGACAGGGTTGGACTGAAGCTTTCTTT.

CDR3 coding DNA: TGTGCCAGCAGTAACACCGGGGGGTTGGGGTATGGCTACACCTTC. It encodes CASSNTGGLGYGYTF. The chain employs TRBV6-5 and TRBJ1-2; D may be TRBD1 (5 bases). Germline CDR1 and CDR2: MNHEY and SVGAGI. This CDR3 is 15 amino acids long. The V gene lost 5 bases and the J gene lost 5 bases, with 18 bases spanning the gap.

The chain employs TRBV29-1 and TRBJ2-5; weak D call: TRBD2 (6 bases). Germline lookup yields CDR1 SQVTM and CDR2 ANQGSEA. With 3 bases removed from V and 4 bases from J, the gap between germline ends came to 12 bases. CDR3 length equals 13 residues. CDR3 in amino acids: CSVEVGLRETQYF. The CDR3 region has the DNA TGCAGCGTTGAGGTGGGACTCAGAGAGACCCAGTACTTC.

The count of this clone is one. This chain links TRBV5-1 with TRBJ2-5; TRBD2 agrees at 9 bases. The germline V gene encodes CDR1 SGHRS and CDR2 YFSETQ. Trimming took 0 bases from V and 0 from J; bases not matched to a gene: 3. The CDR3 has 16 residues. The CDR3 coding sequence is TGCGCCAGCAGCTTGGTGACTAGCGGATACCAAGAGACCCAGTACTTC. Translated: CASSLVTSGYQETQYF.

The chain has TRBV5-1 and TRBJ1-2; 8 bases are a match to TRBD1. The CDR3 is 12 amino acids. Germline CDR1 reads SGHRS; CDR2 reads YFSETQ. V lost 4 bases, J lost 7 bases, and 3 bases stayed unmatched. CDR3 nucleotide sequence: TGCGCCAGCAGCCCCGGACAGGGTGGCTACACCTTC. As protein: CASSPGQGGYTF.

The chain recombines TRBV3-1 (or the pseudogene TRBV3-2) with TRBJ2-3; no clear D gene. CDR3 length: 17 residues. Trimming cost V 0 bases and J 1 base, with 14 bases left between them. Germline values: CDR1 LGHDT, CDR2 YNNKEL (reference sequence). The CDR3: CASSQDQMAAGTDTQYF. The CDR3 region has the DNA TGTGCCAGCAGCCAAGATCAGATGGCGGCCGGCACAGATACGCAGTATTTT.

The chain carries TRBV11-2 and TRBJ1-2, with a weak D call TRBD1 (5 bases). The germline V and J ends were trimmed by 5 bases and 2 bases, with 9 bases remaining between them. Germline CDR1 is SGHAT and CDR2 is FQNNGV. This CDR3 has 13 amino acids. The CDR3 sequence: CASSPGVNYGYTF. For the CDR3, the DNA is TGTGCCAGCAGCCCGGGGGTGAACTATGGCTACACCTTC.

CDR3 sequence reads: CASSEMGAQIEQYF. The CDR3 DNA follows: TGTGCCAGCAGTGAAATGGGGGCGCAAATCGAGCAGTACTTC. The chain couples TRBV6-1 to TRBJ2-7; tentatively, D is TRBD1 (6 bases). The V gene lost 2 bases and the J gene lost 6 bases, with 14 bases spanning the gap. CDR3 length: 14 residues. Germline V gene data show CDR1 as MNHNS and CDR2 as SASEGT.

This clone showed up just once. The CDR3 region is CASSEAELHNQPQHF. The CDR3 nucleotides read TGTGCCAGCAGTGAAGCCGAATTACACAATCAGCCCCAGCATTTT. The chain joins TRBV2 to TRBJ1-5; D is ambiguous. Trimming cost V 0 bases and J 3 bases, with 9 bases left between them. The germline CDR1 and CDR2 sequences are SNHLY and FYNNEI. The CDR3 consists of 15 residues. The full variable domain, rest sourced from reference TRBV2 and TRBJ1-5, is EPEVTQTPSHQVTQMGQEVILRCVPISNHLYFYWYRQILGQKVEFLVSFYNNEISEKSEIFDDQFSVERPDGSNFTLKIRSTKLEDSAMYFCASSEAELHNQPQHFGDGTRLSIL.

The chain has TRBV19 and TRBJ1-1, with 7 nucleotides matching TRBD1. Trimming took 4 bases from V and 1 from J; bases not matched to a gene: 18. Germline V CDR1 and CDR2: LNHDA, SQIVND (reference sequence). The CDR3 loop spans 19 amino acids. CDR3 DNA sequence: TGTGCCAGTAGTACCGGCGAGGGGGCTAGAAACGTGAGGAACACTGAAGCTTTCTTT. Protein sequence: CASSTGEGARNVRNTEAFF.

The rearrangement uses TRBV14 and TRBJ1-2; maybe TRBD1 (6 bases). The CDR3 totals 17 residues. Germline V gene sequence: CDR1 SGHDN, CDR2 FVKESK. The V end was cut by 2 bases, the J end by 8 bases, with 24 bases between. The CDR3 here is CASSQQPSRTAPGGYTF. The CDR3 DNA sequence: TGTGCCAGCAGCCAACAACCGTCTCGGACAGCCCCCGGAGGCTACACCTTC.

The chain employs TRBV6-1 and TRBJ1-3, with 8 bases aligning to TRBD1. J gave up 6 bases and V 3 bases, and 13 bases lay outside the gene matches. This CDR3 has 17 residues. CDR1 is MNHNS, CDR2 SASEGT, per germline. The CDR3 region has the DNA TGTGCCAGCAGTGAGGCCCTTATAGGACAGGGTGCAAACACCATATATTTT. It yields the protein CASSEALIGQGANTIYF.

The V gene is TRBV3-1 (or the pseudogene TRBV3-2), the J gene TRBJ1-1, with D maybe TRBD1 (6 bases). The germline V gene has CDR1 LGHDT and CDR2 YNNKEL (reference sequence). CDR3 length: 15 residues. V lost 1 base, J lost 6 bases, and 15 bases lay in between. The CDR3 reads CASSQAGHSRAEAFF. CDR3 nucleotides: TGTGCCAGCAGCCAAGCGGGACACAGCAGGGCTGAAGCTTTCTTT.

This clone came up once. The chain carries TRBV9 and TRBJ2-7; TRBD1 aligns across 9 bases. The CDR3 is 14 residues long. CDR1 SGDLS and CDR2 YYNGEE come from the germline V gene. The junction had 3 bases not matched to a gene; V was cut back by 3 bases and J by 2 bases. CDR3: CASSGGQGPYEQYF. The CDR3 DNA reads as TGTGCCAGCAGCGGGGGACAGGGCCCCTACGAGCAGTACTTC.

The CDR3 nucleotides read TGTGCCAGCAGTCCAACTACGAGGTCTGGCTACACCTTC. Protein: CASSPTTRSGYTF. V gene TRBV6-5 combines with J gene TRBJ1-2; D remains ambiguous. The V end was cut by 5 bases, the J end by 7 bases, with 14 bases between. Germline V gene lookup returns CDR1 MNHEY and CDR2 SVGAGI. The CDR3 extends over 13 amino acids.